The rows below give T cell receptor beta chains drawn from one sample of a study of blood T cell repertoires in COVID-19. Clones were sequenced by immunoSEQ multiplex PCR, and TCRdb holds only the in-frame ones, with some missing. The data contain 38,000 or so clones, roughly four fifths of them singletons. Input material: peripheral blood. These receptors were taken from a human donor in a cohort sampled during active or convalescent COVID-19. The donor label of this sample is uncertain. Both conserved end residues are part of each CDR3. The D gene is left open where the match is weak. The size entry is marked missing in some rows and otherwise reads once, few, many or a size class.

clone_size,j_call,v_call,d_call,cdr3_length,cdr3_nt,cdr3_aa
-,TRBJ2-3,TRBV4-3,TRBD1,15,TGCGCCAGCAGCGCCGACAGGGTAGGCACAGATACGCAGTATTTT,CASSADRVGTDTQYF
-,TRBJ1-5,TRBV7-6,TRBD1,14,TGTGCCAGCAGCTTTCAACAGGGGGACGGGCCCCAGCATTTT,CASSFQQGDGPQHF
-,TRBJ2-5,TRBV7-8,-,15,TGTGCCAGCAGCTTTCGGCGGGACCCCCGGGAGACCCAGTACTTC,CASSFRRDPRETQYF
-,TRBJ2-1,TRBV4-3,TRBD2,15,TGCGCCAGCAGCGCCCTAGCGGGAACCTACAATGAGCAGTTCTTC,CASSALAGTYNEQFF
-,TRBJ2-5,TRBV18,TRBD2,16,TGTGCCAGCTCACGGGGACTAGCGGGAGATGTGGAGACCCAGTACTTC,CASSRGLAGDVETQYF
-,TRBJ2-1,TRBV7-2,-,15,TGTGCCAGCAGCGCAAGCGGGTTCTCCTACAATGAGCAGTTCTTC,CASSASGFSYNEQFF
-,TRBJ2-6,TRBV27,TRBD1,17,TGTGCCAGCAGTTTATACAGGGGGTTAGGTGGGGCCAACGTCCTGACTTTC,CASSLYRGLGGANVLTF
-,TRBJ1-3,TRBV6-1,TRBD1,14,TGTGCCAGCAGTGACAGGGGGATCGGAAACACCATATATTTT,CASSDRGIGNTIYF
-,TRBJ2-7,TRBV7-6,TRBD1,15,TGTGCCAGCAGCCCAGACTGGACAGGCCGGGCCGAGCAGTACTTC,CASSPDWTGRAEQYF
-,TRBJ1-5,TRBV24-1,-,14,TGTGCCACCGCGACGGGGGGTCGAAATCAGCCCCAGCATTTT,CATATGGRNQPQHF
-,TRBJ1-5,TRBV3-1/TRBV3-2,-,15,TGTGCCAGCAGCCAAGGCAGGACAGCTGGGCAGCCCCAGCATTTT,CASSQGRTAGQPQHF
-,TRBJ2-7,TRBV3-1/TRBV3-2,TRBD2,16,TGTGCCAGCAGCCACATTCGCCGGACTAGCGGCCACGAGCAGTACTTC,CASSHIRRTSGHEQYF
-,TRBJ2-2,TRBV11-3,TRBD2,15,TGTGCCAGCAGCATAGCGGGAGGGGACACCGGGGAGCTGTTTTTT,CASSIAGGDTGELFF
-,TRBJ1-5,TRBV27,TRBD1,14,TGTGCCAGCAGTTTAGGACAGGGGAATCAGCCCCAGCATTTT,CASSLGQGNQPQHF
-,TRBJ2-1,TRBV11-3,-,13,TGTGCCAGCAGCGGGGGGGGCGCCAATGAGCAGTTCTTC,CASSGGGANEQFF
-,TRBJ1-1,TRBV6-5,-,13,TGTGCCAGCAGTTGGGAGGGAAACACTGAAGCTTTCTTT,CASSWEGNTEAFF
-,TRBJ2-3,TRBV27,-,15,TGTGCCAGCAGTTCACAAACAGGTTTGACAGATACGCAGTATTTT,CASSSQTGLTDTQYF
once,TRBJ2-5,TRBV29-1,-,12,TGCAGCGTTCGGACAGACCAAGAGACCCAGTACTTC,CSVRTDQETQYF
-,TRBJ1-2,TRBV9,-,17,TGTGCCAGCAACCCGTCGGCAGGGGCATTTGGTAACTATGGCTACACCTTC,CASNPSAGAFGNYGYTF
once,TRBJ2-7,TRBV6-6,-,12,TGTGCCAGCAGTAAGGATGAGGTCGAGCAGTACTTC,CASSKDEVEQYF
-,TRBJ1-2,TRBV4-3,-,13,TGCGCCAGCAGCCAAGGGCGGGGGCTCGGCTACACCTTC,CASSQGRGLGYTF
-,TRBJ2-2,TRBV6-5,-,14,TGTGCCAGCAGCCAGAACCCGAACACCGGGGAGCTGTTTTTT,CASSQNPNTGELFF
-,TRBJ2-7,TRBV19,TRBD2,16,TGTGCCAGTAGTTCCGGGACTAGCGGAAGCTCCTACGAGCAGTACTTC,CASSSGTSGSSYEQYF
-,TRBJ2-3,TRBV5-1,-,15,TGCGCCAGCAGCCCGAGCGGAGACAACACAGATACGCAGTATTTT,CASSPSGDNTDTQYF
-,TRBJ2-7,TRBV30,TRBD1,15,TGTGCCTGGAGTGTACGGGGACAGGGTGGATACGAGCAGTACTTC,CAWSVRGQGGYEQYF
-,TRBJ1-1,TRBV6-2/TRBV6-3,-,16,TGTGCCAGCAGTCCCACTAGTCTACGAACTGGAACTGAAGCTTTCTTT,CASSPTSLRTGTEAFF
-,TRBJ2-3,TRBV25-1,TRBD1,14,TGTGCCAGCAGTCTGACAGGGAGCACAGATACGCAGTATTTT,CASSLTGSTDTQYF
-,TRBJ2-2,TRBV2,-,16,TGTGCCAGCAGCGAAGGGGGAGCCCGTCTACCTAGGGAGCTGTTTTTT,CASSEGGARLPRELFF
-,TRBJ2-3,TRBV7-9,TRBD1,16,TGTGCCAGCAGCTTACCACAGGGGGGAGGCACAGATACGCAGTATTTT,CASSLPQGGGTDTQYF
-,TRBJ2-1,TRBV18,TRBD2,14,TGTGCCAGCTCATCGGGACTAGCGGACAATGAGCAGTTCTTC,CASSSGLADNEQFF
-,TRBJ1-5,TRBV24-1,-,14,TGTGCCACCAGTCGAGATGCGGGGTCGGAGCCCCAGCATTTT,CATSRDAGSEPQHF
-,TRBJ2-1,TRBV7-2,TRBD2,15,TGTGCCAGCAGCTCTAGCGGGAGAGGAGAAAATGAGCAGTTCTTC,CASSSSGRGENEQFF
-,TRBJ2-5,TRBV2,TRBD2,15,TGTGCCAGCGGTGGGTCGGGAGGGCCAGGGGAGACCCAGTACTTC,CASGGSGGPGETQYF
-,TRBJ2-1,TRBV4-3,TRBD2,15,TGCGCCAGCAGCCACGAAGATGGGGGGGTCGGGGAGCAGTTCTTC,CASSHEDGGVGEQFF
-,TRBJ2-1,TRBV30,TRBD2,16,TGTGCCTGGAGTGCCCGGAGGGCGGGAGGAGGCACTGAGCAGTTCTTC,CAWSARRAGGGTEQFF
medium-sized,TRBJ2-2,TRBV7-9,-,17,TGTGCCAGCAGCTTAGTCGGCAGGGGTTCGAACACCGGGGAGCTGTTTTTT,CASSLVGRGSNTGELFF
-,TRBJ1-1,TRBV12-3/TRBV12-4,TRBD1,13,TGTGCCAGCAGAAGGACAGGGCGAACTGAAGCTTTCTTT,CASRRTGRTEAFF
-,TRBJ1-2,TRBV30,-,14,TGTGCCTGGAGTCCATTAGGAGAGCGGTATGGCTACACCTTC,CAWSPLGERYGYTF
once,TRBJ2-2,TRBV24-1,-,14,TGTGCCACCAGTGATTCATTAATAGCGGGGGAGCTGTTTTTT,CATSDSLIAGELFF
-,TRBJ2-1,TRBV5-4,-,13,TGTGCCAGCAGCGCGGGACAGTACAATGAGCAGTTCTTC,CASSAGQYNEQFF
-,TRBJ2-1,TRBV4-3,TRBD1,16,TGCGCCAGCAGCCAAGATGGGACAGGAAGTGAGGGTGAGCAGTTCTTC,CASSQDGTGSEGEQFF
-,TRBJ1-4,TRBV30,-,14,TGTGCCTGGACCGACCTAGGAGGTGGTGAAAAACTGTTTTTT,CAWTDLGGGEKLFF
-,TRBJ2-3,TRBV5-1,TRBD2,15,TGCGCCTCTGGGGAGGGGACTAGCGGGGAAGATACGCAGTATTTT,CASGEGTSGEDTQYF
-,TRBJ1-2,TRBV19,TRBD1,13,TGTGCCAGTAGCCGTGACAGGGGATATGGCTACACCTTC,CASSRDRGYGYTF
-,TRBJ2-7,TRBV7-9,-,13,TGTGCCAGCAGCTTAGTGGGCGGGTACGAGCAGTACTTC,CASSLVGGYEQYF
-,TRBJ2-7,TRBV6-5,TRBD1,14,TGTGCCAGCAGGTCCGGGACAGTCTCCTACGAGCAGTACTTC,CASRSGTVSYEQYF
-,TRBJ2-7,TRBV5-1,TRBD2,14,TGCGCCAGCAGCCCGACTAGCGGGAGTTACGAGCAGTACTTC,CASSPTSGSYEQYF
few,TRBJ2-7,TRBV5-6,TRBD1,14,TGTGCCAGCAGCGCCAGGACAGGTACCTACGAGCAGTACTTC,CASSARTGTYEQYF
-,TRBJ1-1,TRBV30,-,12,TGTGCCTGGAGTAGTAGAGGCACTGAAGCTTTCTTT,CAWSSRGTEAFF
-,TRBJ1-4,TRBV3-1/TRBV3-2,TRBD1,14,TGTGCCAGCAGCCGCCGGGACAGTTGTGAAAAACTGTTTTTT,CASSRRDSCEKLFF
-,TRBJ2-7,TRBV12-5,TRBD2,17,TGTGCTAGTGGTTTGGTACTTTTGCGGGAGGGCGTCCACGAGCAGTACTTC,CASGLVLLREGVHEQYF
-,TRBJ1-2,TRBV11-3,-,11,TGTGCCAGCAGCCGGGGAGGTGGCTACACCTTC,CASSRGGGYTF
-,TRBJ2-1,TRBV6-5,TRBD2,14,TGTGCCAGCAGTTACACTAGCGGATACAATGAGCAGTTCTTC,CASSYTSGYNEQFF
-,TRBJ1-1,TRBV4-3,-,13,TGCGCCAGCAGCCGAGACAGGAAAGTTGAAGCTTTCTTT,CASSRDRKVEAFF
few,TRBJ1-3,TRBV19,-,14,TGTGCCAGTAGTACAGGGGCCTCTGGAAACACCATATATTTT,CASSTGASGNTIYF
few,TRBJ1-1,TRBV29-1,-,12,TGCAGCGCCCAGAGGGAGAACACTGAAGCTTTCTTT,CSAQRENTEAFF
-,TRBJ1-1,TRBV6-1,-,15,TGTGCCAGCAGTGAAGTAGGGGAGGGGAACACTGAAGCTTTCTTT,CASSEVGEGNTEAFF
few,TRBJ2-4,TRBV11-2,TRBD2,14,TGTGCCAGCAGCCCCGCCGGACTAGTAAACATTCAGTACTTC,CASSPAGLVNIQYF
-,TRBJ2-1,TRBV5-6,-,16,TGTGCCAGCAGCTTGGTTCTCACTCACTCCTACAATGAGCAGTTCTTC,CASSLVLTHSYNEQFF
-,TRBJ1-5,TRBV4-1,-,14,TGCGCCAGCAGCCAAGAACCAGGGCTTATGCCCCAGCATTTT,CASSQEPGLMPQHF